This T cell receptor beta chain was sequenced for a study of blood T cells in healthy people across ages. A sample-barcoded 5' primer and a J-beta primer mix were used in a second PCR of about 7 to 11 cycles. TCRdb used MiXCR to reprocess the 5' RACE reads, holding one entry per CDR3 protein. The sample includes hundreds of thousands of distinct CDR3 sequences, roughly 50% of them seen just once. CDR1 and CDR2 from the germline V gene are SGDLS and YYNGEE. CDR3 length equals 16 residues. Deletions cut 3 bases from V and 3 bases from J, with 16 bases between. The receptor was derived from an elderly man in good health. The sample consisted of blood. The chain is built from TRBV9 and TRBJ2-1; D ambiguous. CDR3 sequence: CASSEGGGRYYNEQFF. The CDR3 nucleotides read TGTGCCAGCAGCGAGGGTGGTGGGCGATACTACAATGAGCAGTTCTTC.